The source of this T cell receptor (beta chain) is a study of T cells after yellow fever vaccination. General observations from the study: Among all clonotypes, a small share was observed in both CD4 and CD8 compartments. Weaker in magnitude, the secondary response showed a faster peak on day 5 versus 15. Post-booster samples contained most primary-vaccination clones (around 95% CD4, almost 90% CD8).

They built TCR cDNA with 5'RACE template switching, a step that put in a universal primer site and UMIs. TCRdb passed the 5' RACE reads through MiXCR, listing each CDR3 protein once. This sample has approximately 610,000 distinct CDR3 sequences, with about a sixth found just once. Germline CDR1 reads LGHDT; CDR2 reads YNNKEL (reference sequence). V was pared by 5 bases and J by 2 bases, with 11 bases between. The CDR3 is 14 residues long. This clonotype has only a few counts. The antigen remains undetermined. The source is a man between 18 and 35 years old who received the YFV17D yellow fever vaccine. The input for sequencing was PBMCs, taken more than 4 days after the first yellow fever vaccination. V is TRBV3-1 and J is TRBJ2-3; D call uncertain. For the CDR3, the DNA is TGTGCCAGCAGCGGTGGCGGAAACACAGATACGCAGTATTTT. Its protein is CASSGGGNTDTQYF.